Each of the 21 T cell receptor beta chains below was sequenced from the same sample in a study of blood T cell repertoires in COVID-19. Profiled with immunoSEQ multiplex PCR; TCRdb holds only in-frame clones, not every one. Altogether under 150,000 clones are present, about 81% being singletons, with the ten largest covering 15% to 20%. Sequencing was carried out using peripheral blood. The receptors originated from a woman of 80 years or more with acute or convalescent COVID-19.

J is TRBJ2-5 and V is TRBV11-2; TRBD2 aligns across 14 bases. Germline assignment: CDR1 SGHAT and CDR2 FQNNGV. V was clipped by 3 bases and J by 4 bases; unmatched bases: 7. The CDR3 has 17 residues. CDR3 residues: CASSLGLAGVRLETQYF. For the CDR3, the DNA is TGTGCCAGCAGCTTGGGACTAGCGGGAGTACGGCTAGAGACCCAGTACTTC.

This CDR3 reads CASSQDPPYGYTF. The CDR3 DNA reads as TGTGCCAGCAGCCAAGATCCCCCTTATGGCTACACCTTC. V and J are TRBV3-1 (or the pseudogene TRBV3-2) and TRBJ1-2; D is unresolved. This CDR3 is 13 amino acids long. Trimming left V 0 bases short and J 5 bases short, with 7 bases between. From germline, CDR1 is LGHDT and CDR2 YNNKEL (reference sequence).

The chain links TRBV7-2 to TRBJ2-1; 10 nucleotides agree with TRBD2. The germline V gene encodes CDR1 SGHTA and CDR2 FQGNSA. The CDR3 totals 15 residues. The J segment lost 7 bases and the V segment lost 0 bases, leaving 3 bases of the junction unmatched. The CDR3 region has the DNA TGTGCCAGCAGCTTAGCGGCTAGCGGGAGAAATGAGCAGTTCTTC. It encodes CASSLAASGRNEQFF.

As for this clone: Other DNA sequences within the sample encode an identical CDR3. This chain links TRBV5-1 with TRBJ1-1, with D hard to call. This CDR3 has 15 residues. V dropped 0 bases and J dropped 1 base, with 10 bases sitting between them. Per the germline V gene, CDR1 is SGHRS and CDR2 is YFSETQ. CDR3 sequence reads: CASSLGYGPNTEAFF. The CDR3 nucleotides read TGCGCCAGCAGCTTGGGTTATGGGCCGAACACTGAAGCTTTCTTT.

The chain uses TRBV19 and TRBJ2-2, with D tentatively TRBD2 (6 bases). CDR1 is LNHDA, CDR2 SQIVND, per germline (reference sequence). With 11 bases removed from V and 1 base from J, the gap between germline ends came to 11 bases. This CDR3 spans 13 amino acids. CDR3 in amino acids: CAGRRENTGELFF. CDR3 in DNA: TGTGCCGGGAGGAGGGAGAACACCGGGGAGCTGTTTTTT.

The chain couples TRBV30 to TRBJ2-3; 11 nucleotides line up with TRBD2. The germline gives CDR1 GTSNPN, CDR2 SVGIG (reference sequence). V shed 5 bases, J shed 4 bases, and the junction held 5 bases outside the gene matches. The CDR3 has 14 amino acids. The CDR3 here is CAWGLAGGSDTQYF. DNA for the CDR3: TGTGCCTGGGGATTAGCGGGGGGGTCAGATACGCAGTATTTT.

This clone was seen a few times. The CDR3 region is CASSPRTGDPYEQYF. CDR3 bases: TGTGCCAGCAGCCCACGGACAGGAGATCCCTACGAGCAGTACTTC. The chain carries TRBV9 and TRBJ2-7; 7 positions agree with TRBD1. CDR1 SGDLS and CDR2 YYNGEE come from the germline V gene. Trimming at V came to 4 bases and at J to 2 bases, leaving 9 bases not matched to a gene. The CDR3 has 15 residues.

The chain carries TRBV4-2 and TRBJ2-1, with 7 bases lining up with TRBD1. With V trimmed by 5 bases and J by 4 bases, 14 bases remained unmatched. This CDR3 contains 17 residues. CDR1 and CDR2 from the germline V gene are LGHNA and YNFKEQ. CDR3 residues: CASSYSNRDSRYNEQFF. The CDR3 DNA follows: TGTGCCAGCAGCTACAGTAACCGGGACAGTAGATACAATGAGCAGTTCTTC.

The rearrangement uses TRBV7-9 and TRBJ2-1; 9 positions agree with TRBD2. CDR3 length: 16 amino acids. CDR1 and CDR2 from the germline V gene are SEHNR and FQNEAQ (reference sequence). J lost 5 bases, V lost 5 bases, and 10 bases had no gene match. The CDR3 coding sequence is TGTGCCAGCAGCCCCATTGGAGTAGCGGGAGACAATGAGCAGTTCTTC. It yields the protein CASSPIGVAGDNEQFF.

As to this clone: Different DNA sequences within this sample yield the same CDR3. V and J are TRBV27 and TRBJ1-1; D gene uncertain. The germline V gene encodes CDR1 MNHEY and CDR2 SMNVEV (reference sequence). Trimming removed 3 bases from V and 1 base from J, with 6 bases in between. The CDR3 contains 13 residues. CDR3 amino acids: CASSFRRNTEAFF. Here the CDR3 DNA reads TGTGCCAGCAGTTTCAGGCGGAACACTGAAGCTTTCTTT.

The CDR3 sequence: CATGWSSGGYTF. In DNA form, the CDR3 reads TGTGCCACCGGTTGGTCTTCGGGTGGCTACACCTTC. The chain uses TRBV12-3 or TRBV12-4 and TRBJ1-2; no clear D. This CDR3 has 12 residues. V gave up 10 bases and J gave up 7 bases, with 16 bases separating them.

This chain links TRBV5-5 with TRBJ2-3; weak D call: TRBD1 (5 bases). V gave up 0 bases and J gave up 4 bases, with 6 bases separating them. Germline V gives CDR1 SGHKS, CDR2 YYEKEE (reference sequence). This CDR3 region has 13 residues. The CDR3 bases are TGTGCCAGCAGCTTGGTGACAGCAGATACGCAGTATTTT. Its translation is CASSLVTADTQYF. The variable domain in full, completed from reference TRBV5-5 and TRBJ2-3, reads DAGVTQSPTHLIKTRGQQVTLRCSPISGHKSVSWYQQVLGQGPQFIFQYYEKEERGRGNFPDRFSARQFPNYSSELNVNALLLGDSALYLCASSLVTADTQYFGPGTRLTVL.

Notes on this clone: At one of its ends the junction is not consistent with the germline gene, which may arise from a read error. The chain has TRBV29-1 and TRBJ1-4, with D possibly matching TRBD1 (6 bases). Germline CDR1 SQVTM, CDR2 ANQGSEA. This CDR3 is built from 15 residues. The CDR3 region is CSAEGGGATNEKLFF. CDR3 bases: TGCAGCGCTGAAGGCGGGGGGGCCACTAATGAAAAACTGTTTTTT.

The J gene is TRBJ2-4, the V gene TRBV2; D may be TRBD2 (5 bases). This CDR3 is 13 amino acids long. With 5 bases removed from V and 8 bases from J, the gap between germline ends came to 13 bases. CDR1 SNHLY and CDR2 FYNNEI come from the germline V gene. CDR3 sequence (DNA): TGTGCCAGCAGTCCCGGAGAGGGAGACATTCAGTACTTC. Protein sequence: CASSPGEGDIQYF.

The CDR3 nucleotides read TGCGCCAGCAGTTGGGGACTAGCGTCCGATGAGCAGTTCTTC. Residues: CASSWGLASDEQFF. The chain employs TRBV5-1 and TRBJ2-1; TRBD2 matches at 10 bases. V dropped 5 bases and J dropped 8; count of bases not matched to a gene: 7. CDR3 length: 14 residues. Germline-derived CDR1 and CDR2 are SGHRS and YFSETQ.

The chain recombines TRBV7-2 with TRBJ2-1; 16 bases agree with TRBD2. Unmatched junction bases numbered 4, after V lost 4 bases and J lost 7 bases. The germline V gene encodes CDR1 SGHTA and CDR2 FQGNSA. The CDR3 has 16 residues. CDR3 loop: CASSSGLAGGENEQFF. The CDR3 bases are TGTGCCAGCAGCTCGGGACTAGCGGGAGGGGAGAATGAGCAGTTCTTC.

CDR3 loop: CASSLDRGHTEAFF. The CDR3 DNA is TGTGCCAGCAGTTTGGACAGGGGTCACACTGAAGCTTTCTTT. The chain has TRBV27 and TRBJ1-1; TRBD1 matches at 9 bases. The germline gives CDR1 MNHEY, CDR2 SMNVEV (reference sequence). The length of the CDR3 is 14 residues. The trim removed 3 bases at V and 3 bases at J, leaving 2 bases unmatched.

The chain couples TRBV11-3 to TRBJ2-5; TRBD2 matches at 7 bases. Germline V gene data show CDR1 as SGHNT and CDR2 as YENEEA. V was pared by 5 bases and J by 2 bases, with 5 bases of the junction left unmatched. This CDR3 spans 14 amino acids. CDR3 nucleotide sequence: TGTGCCAGCAGCCCGGGGGGTTTACAAGAGACCCAGTACTTC. This translates into CASSPGGLQETQYF.

This clone was detected only a few times. This sequence joins TRBV15 and TRBJ1-1; TRBD1 aligns across 11 bases. Unmatched junction bases numbered 14, after V lost 6 bases and J lost 8 bases. The CDR3 has 16 residues. Germline lookup yields CDR1 LNHNV and CDR2 YYDKDF (reference sequence). The CDR3 DNA sequence: TGTGCCACCAGAACCCTTCTAGGACAGGGGGCGTCCGAAGCTTTCTTT. Translating it yields CATRTLLGQGASEAFF.

This rearrangement joins TRBV7-2 to TRBJ2-3, with TRBD2 identical over 9 bases. Trimming took 4 bases from V and 2 from J; bases not matched to a gene: 4. Germline lookup yields CDR1 SGHTA and CDR2 FQGNSA. The CDR3 spans 15 residues. The CDR3 DNA sequence: TGTGCCAGCAGCTATAGCGGGAGCCCCACAGATACGCAGTATTTT. Translated, it gives CASSYSGSPTDTQYF.

J is TRBJ2-3 and V is TRBV6-5, with D unclear. V was cut by 6 bases and J by 4 bases, with 17 bases left in between. Germline CDR1 is MNHEY and CDR2 is SVGAGI. The length of the CDR3 is 15 residues. The CDR3 DNA reads TGTGCCAGCAGCTCCGGAGTGAGTATTCCAGATACGCAGTATTTT. Its protein product is CASSSGVSIPDTQYF.